This T cell receptor beta chain originates from a study of blood T cells in healthy people across ages. About the study: Using template switching, researchers captured about one barcoded beta molecule for each two T cells.

A second PCR, run for roughly 7 to 12 cycles, used a sample-barcoded 5' primer plus a J-beta primer mix. TCRdb re-called the 5' RACE reads with MiXCR, one entry per CDR3 protein. The sample includes roughly 730,000 distinct CDR3 sequences, approximately 53% of them seen just once. The CDR3 extends over 14 amino acids. The ends lost 5 bases at V and 5 bases at J; junction bases unmatched: 5. CDR1 is SGHTA and CDR2 is FQGNSA in the germline V gene. The sequenced material came from blood. The rearrangement uses TRBV7-2 and TRBJ1-2; 10 bases line up with TRBD1. The sequence was obtained from a man in his forties in good health. CDR3 bases: TGTGCCAGCAGCCAGGGGACAGGGGTTTATGGCTACACCTTC. It is translated as CASSQGTGVYGYTF.